One and the same sample provided the 25 T cell receptor beta chains below, sequenced in a study of identical twins (dated by TCRdb to the mid-2010s). Library construction relied on 5' RACE. The run used an Illumina HiSeq 2000. Using fastp trimming at Q25 and MiXCR clonotype assembly, TCRdb reanalyzed the public sequencing data and kept in-frame beta chains. Entries are consolidated by CDR3 protein sequence, retaining the most common genes and DNA. The sample contains approximately 500,000 distinct CDR3 sequences, roughly 26% of them found a single time. Together, the top ten hold over 2.5% of the sample. These data were also filed under a second study, of T cells expressing NK-cell markers.

The sample taken for sequencing was CD4+ T cells sorted from blood. These receptors were obtained from a woman between 18 and 29 years old in good health.

The chain employs TRBV7-9 and TRBJ2-3; 15 bases line up with TRBD2. CDR1 is SEHNR, CDR2 FQNEAQ, per germline (reference sequence). With 5 bases clipped from V and 2 bases from J, the junction kept 5 bases outside the gene matches. This CDR3 has 17 amino acids. The CDR3 protein is CASSTGLAGGLTDTQYF. The CDR3 nucleotides are TGTGCCAGCAGCACGGGACTAGCGGGGGGACTCACAGATACGCAGTATTTT.

Written as DNA, the CDR3 is TGCGCCACCGGGGGACCCCCTTTCACAGATACGCAGTATTTT. This gives the protein CATGGPPFTDTQYF. This chain joins TRBV5-1 and TRBJ2-3; TRBD2 is a possible D gene (6 bases). V lost 9 bases, J lost 2 bases, and 16 bases lay in between. The CDR3 length is 14 residues. Looked up from germline, CDR1 is SGHRS and CDR2 is YFSETQ.

This clonotype was counted a few times. The rearrangement joins TRBV12-3 or TRBV12-4 to TRBJ2-1; D assignment may be TRBD1 or TRBD2 (5 bases each). The CDR3 consists of 14 residues. Trimming removed 5 bases from V and 5 bases from J, with 13 bases in between. The CDR3 nucleotides read TGTGCCAGCAGTCTATCGGGGCCTCACAATGAGCAGTTCTTC. Translated, it gives CASSLSGPHNEQFF.

V gene TRBV5-1 combines with J gene TRBJ2-3, with TRBD2 as a possible D gene (6 bases). The V gene's germline CDR1 is SGHRS and CDR2 YFSETQ. The V gene lost 0 bases and the J gene lost 2 bases, with 16 bases spanning the gap. This CDR3 has 17 amino acids. In DNA form, the CDR3 reads TGCGCCAGCAGCTTGGGCCCACGGCGGGGCGCCACAGATACGCAGTATTTT. Its protein is CASSLGPRRGATDTQYF.

This clonotype occurred a few times. J is TRBJ2-5 and V is TRBV15; D perhaps matches TRBD2 (6 bases). The CDR3 totals 13 residues. The V gene's germline CDR1 is LNHNV and CDR2 YYDKDF (reference sequence). The ends were cut back, 4 bases at V and 2 bases at J, with 8 bases in the middle. DNA for the CDR3: TGTGCCACCAGCAAGGGGAGGCAAGAGACCCAGTACTTC. Translated, it gives CATSKGRQETQYF.

This clonotype has a handful of counts. This chain links TRBV25-1 with TRBJ1-1, with TRBD1 identical over 8 bases. Germline V gene data show CDR1 as MGHDK and CDR2 as SYGVNS. Trimming removed 7 bases from V and 2 bases from J; junction bases left unmatched: 9. The CDR3 runs to 15 residues. CDR3 protein: CASNRAGTGNTEAFF. For the CDR3, the DNA is TGTGCCAGCAATCGGGCGGGGACAGGCAACACTGAAGCTTTCTTT.

This chain connects TRBV20-1 to TRBJ1-1; no definite D call. The CDR3 contains 13 residues. Between the trimmed V and J ends, which lost 2 bases and 0 bases, there was a span of 7 bases. Germline CDR1 DFQATT, CDR2 SNEGSKA (reference sequence). The CDR3 protein is CSARTGMNTEAFF. The CDR3 DNA is TGCAGTGCTAGAACCGGGATGAACACTGAAGCTTTCTTT.

The gene calls are TRBV5-1 and TRBJ1-4, with D uncertain. CDR1 is SGHRS and CDR2 is YFSETQ in the germline V gene. Trimming took 0 bases from V and 3 from J, leaving 12 bases between them. The CDR3 loop spans 16 amino acids. CDR3 amino acids: CASSLAVWGANEKLFF. CDR3 DNA: TGCGCCAGCAGCTTGGCCGTCTGGGGTGCTAATGAAAAACTGTTTTTT.

The V gene is TRBV7-8, the J gene TRBJ2-7, with 9 bases fitting TRBD1. V shed 1 base and J 4 bases; nucleotides not matched to a gene: 2. This CDR3 has 14 amino acids. Germline assignment: CDR1 SGHVS and CDR2 FQNEAQ. The CDR3 is CASSLVTGGYEQYF. The CDR3 DNA reads as TGTGCCAGCAGCTTAGTGACAGGGGGTTACGAGCAGTACTTC.

This clonotype was observed a few times. The gene calls are TRBV5-1 and TRBJ1-2; D is possibly TRBD1 (5 bases). With 2 bases removed from V and 4 bases from J, the gap between germline ends came to 12 bases. The CDR3 sequence is 14 residues long. Germline V gene sequence: CDR1 SGHRS, CDR2 YFSETQ. The CDR3 is CASSLGEGGYGYTF. The CDR3 DNA reads as TGCGCCAGCAGCTTAGGGGAGGGTGGCTATGGCTACACCTTC.

This clonotype has just a few counts. The CDR3 here is CASRQRQGFGNQPQHF. The CDR3 DNA follows: TGTGCCAGCAGACAAAGACAGGGCTTCGGCAATCAGCCCCAGCATTTT. This chain connects TRBV5-8 to TRBJ1-5, with 7 nucleotides matching TRBD1. CDR1 is SGHTS, CDR2 YDEGEE, per germline. There are 16 residues in the CDR3. The V gene end was trimmed by 5 bases and the J gene end by 2 bases; junction bases not matched to a gene: 10.

This clonotype was seen ten or more times. The V and J genes are TRBV5-1 and TRBJ2-6; perhaps TRBD1 as D (6 bases). CDR3 length: 15 residues. Germline assignment: CDR1 SGHRS and CDR2 YFSETQ. V was clipped by 4 bases and J by 1 base, with 9 bases between them. In DNA, the CDR3 is TGCGCCAGCAGCGTACAGGGTTCTGGGGCCAACGTCCTGACTTTC. This translates into CASSVQGSGANVLTF.

The J gene is TRBJ1-6, the V gene TRBV27; no definite D call. The CDR3 totals 15 residues. The V gene's germline CDR1 is MNHEY and CDR2 SMNVEV (reference sequence). The V end lost 7 bases, the J end lost 13 bases, and 23 bases lay between the germline ends. CDR3 region: CASTPSGILNWPLHF. Written as DNA, the CDR3 is TGTGCCAGCACCCCCTCCGGGATACTCAATTGGCCCCTCCACTTT.

A few counts support this clonotype. This chain connects TRBV5-1 to TRBJ2-3; D might be TRBD1 (7 bases). V dropped 2 bases and J dropped 0 bases, with 16 bases sitting between them. Germline V gives CDR1 SGHRS, CDR2 YFSETQ. This CDR3 comprises 17 residues. The CDR3 loop reads CASSFGGQTLSTDTQYF. The CDR3 nucleotides read TGCGCCAGCAGCTTCGGGGGACAGACCCTAAGCACAGATACGCAGTATTTT.

This chain connects TRBV5-1 to TRBJ2-7, with no clear D. This CDR3 contains 13 residues. CDR1 is SGHRS, CDR2 YFSETQ, per germline. Between the trimmed V and J ends, which lost 5 bases and 12 bases, there was a span of 21 bases. The CDR3, as DNA: TGCGCCAGCAGTTCTGACAACTCTCAGTGGCGGTACTTC. Its protein is CASSSDNSQWRYF.

This clonotype turned up a few times. The rearrangement joins TRBV15 to TRBJ2-7; possibly TRBD1 for D (7 bases). CDR3 size: 16 residues. CDR1 is LNHNV, CDR2 YYDKDF, per germline (reference sequence). V lost 0 bases and J lost 3, with 15 bases in between. The CDR3 is CATSRDIPQGGYEQYF. CDR3 sequence (DNA): TGTGCCACCAGCAGAGATATTCCCCAGGGGGGCTACGAGCAGTACTTC.

The rearrangement links TRBV20-1 to TRBJ2-1, with D possibly being TRBD2 (5 bases). Germline CDR1 reads DFQATT; CDR2 reads SNEGSKA (reference sequence). The CDR3 loop spans 12 amino acids. Trimming removed 1 base at V and 6 bases at J, with 7 bases between. The DNA for the CDR3 is TGCAGTGCTAGAGTGGACTCCAATGAGCAGTTCTTC. Protein: CSARVDSNEQFF.

The chain carries TRBV7-8 and TRBJ2-2, with D hard to call. The germline V gene encodes CDR1 SGHVS and CDR2 FQNEAQ. This CDR3 is 15 amino acids long. V dropped 4 bases and J dropped 7 bases, with 16 bases sitting between them. The CDR3 bases are TGTGCCAGCAGCTCGGGTTCGATAAGGGTCGGGGAGCTGTTTTTT. Encoded protein: CASSSGSIRVGELFF.

The V and J genes are TRBV5-1 and TRBJ2-1; 8 nucleotides line up with TRBD1. Trimming at V came to 4 bases and at J to 8 bases, leaving 8 bases not matched to a gene. Per germline, CDR1 SGHRS and CDR2 YFSETQ. This CDR3 comprises 14 residues. CDR3 sequence: CASSPGQGYDEQFF. The CDR3, as DNA: TGCGCCAGCAGCCCTGGACAGGGATACGATGAGCAGTTCTTC.

This clonotype was seen only a few times. This chain joins TRBV12-3 or TRBV12-4 and TRBJ2-1; D call uncertain. Trimming cost V 4 bases and J 8 bases, with 18 bases left between them. The CDR3 totals 15 residues. DNA for the CDR3: TGTGCCAGCAGTTCTCTCGGGCTAGGTGAAGATGAGCAGTTCTTC. It yields the protein CASSSLGLGEDEQFF.

J is TRBJ1-5 and V is TRBV12-3 or TRBV12-4; the D gene is possibly TRBD1 (5 bases). Trimming pared 3 bases from V and 3 bases from J, leaving 9 bases between. This CDR3 contains 14 residues. CDR3 loop: CASSFEGLNQPQHF. CDR3 nucleotides: TGTGCCAGCAGTTTCGAGGGACTCAATCAGCCCCAGCATTTT.

The rearrangement links TRBV4-2 to TRBJ2-7; the match to TRBD2 covers 7 bases. This CDR3 region has 15 residues. Germline V gene lookup returns CDR1 LGHNA and CDR2 YNFKEQ. V dropped 1 base and J dropped 5; count of bases not matched to a gene: 8. This CDR3 is CASSQAGSGRNEQYF. For the CDR3, the DNA is TGTGCCAGCAGCCAAGCCGGTAGCGGGCGTAACGAGCAGTACTTC.

This clonotype came up a few times. The gene calls are TRBV4-3 and TRBJ2-1, with D uncertain. V lost 3 bases and J lost 5, with 11 bases in between. The CDR3 has 14 residues. CDR1 and CDR2 (germline): LGHNA, YSLEER. CDR3 protein: CASSHRNRHNEQFF. In DNA, the CDR3 is TGCGCCAGCAGCCACCGGAACCGCCACAATGAGCAGTTCTTC.

The chain joins TRBV2 to TRBJ2-2, with TRBD2 matching 14 bases. CDR1 SNHLY and CDR2 FYNNEI come from the germline V gene. The CDR3 runs to 18 residues. V lost 10 bases, J lost 5 bases, and 15 bases stayed unmatched. CDR3 protein: CATLPLGTSGRRTGELFF. CDR3 nucleotides: TGTGCCACCCTCCCTTTAGGGACTAGCGGGAGACGAACCGGGGAGCTGTTTTTT.

This clonotype was counted ten times or more. This chain links TRBV9 with TRBJ1-2, with D possibly matching TRBD1 (5 bases). The CDR3 loop spans 14 amino acids. Between the trimmed V and J ends, which lost 2 bases and 4 bases, there was a span of 12 bases. Germline V gives CDR1 SGDLS, CDR2 YYNGEE. The CDR3 loop is CASSVQAGSYGYTF. The CDR3 DNA reads TGTGCCAGCAGCGTTCAAGCAGGGAGCTATGGCTACACCTTC.